This T cell receptor beta chain was identified in a study of shared clonotypes between healthy human individuals. For the study at large: Per donor, three plates held CD4 naive cells, three held CD4 memory, two held CD8 naive and one held CD8 memory. Study results and caveats: Shared clonotypes across all four donors exceeded non-shared ones in generation probability. Blood alone was sampled, and tissue repertoires likely differ. Estimated richness values were generally larger in naive subsets than in memory subsets.

The trim removed 6 bases at V and 3 bases at J, leaving 1 base unmatched. CDR1 is MDHEN and CDR2 is SYDVKM in the germline V gene. This CDR3 contains 12 residues. TCRdb keeps only in-frame clones here, not all; method: immunoSEQ multiplex PCR. The sample lists about 2.4 million clones, 80% to 95% seen once, with about 0.38% in the top ten. Worth noting for this clone: Its antigen is as yet unknown.

The TCR comes from a man aged 18 to 30 in good health. Some clones in this sample may be carry-over from other donors' samples. Sequenced sample: naive CD4+ T cells from PBMCs. The subset: CD45RA+ positively selected. The chain links TRBV28 to TRBJ2-7, with 8 bases lining up with TRBD2. This chain's CDR3 is CASSRGGYEQYF. The CDR3, as DNA: TGTGCCAGCAGCCGGGGGGGCTACGAGCAGTACTTC.